Listed here is a single T cell receptor (beta chain). The data were obtained in a study of cytomegalovirus exposure and HLA in healthy donors. With 60 Vbeta and 13 Jbeta primers, the PCR was carried out. Produced via immunoSEQ multiplex PCR; TCRdb's table is partial and in-frame only. The table lists around 160,000 clones, 80% to 85% of them singletons. CDR3 length: 14 residues. Per the germline V gene, CDR1 is SGHVS and CDR2 is FQNEAQ. Trimming took 4 bases from V and 4 from J; bases not matched to a gene: 3. Sequencing was done on a sample of PBMCs. The clonotype originates from a human donor in good health. The chain links TRBV7-8 to TRBJ2-7; 11 nucleotides match TRBD1. The CDR3, as DNA: TGTGCCAGCAGCTGGGGGGACAGGGGGTACGAGCAGTACTTC. Protein sequence: CASSWGDRGYEQYF.